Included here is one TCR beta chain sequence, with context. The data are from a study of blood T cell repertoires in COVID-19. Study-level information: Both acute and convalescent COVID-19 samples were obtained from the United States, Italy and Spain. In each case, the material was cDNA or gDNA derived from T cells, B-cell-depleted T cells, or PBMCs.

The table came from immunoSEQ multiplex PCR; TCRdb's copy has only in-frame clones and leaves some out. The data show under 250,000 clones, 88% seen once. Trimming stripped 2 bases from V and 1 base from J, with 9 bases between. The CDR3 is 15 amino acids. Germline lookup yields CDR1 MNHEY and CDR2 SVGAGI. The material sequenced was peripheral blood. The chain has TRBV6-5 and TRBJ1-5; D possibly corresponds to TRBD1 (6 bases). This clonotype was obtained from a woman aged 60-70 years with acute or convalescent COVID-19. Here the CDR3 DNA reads TGTGCCAGCAGTTACCGTGGACAGAGCAATCAGCCCCAGCATTTT. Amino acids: CASSYRGQSNQPQHF.